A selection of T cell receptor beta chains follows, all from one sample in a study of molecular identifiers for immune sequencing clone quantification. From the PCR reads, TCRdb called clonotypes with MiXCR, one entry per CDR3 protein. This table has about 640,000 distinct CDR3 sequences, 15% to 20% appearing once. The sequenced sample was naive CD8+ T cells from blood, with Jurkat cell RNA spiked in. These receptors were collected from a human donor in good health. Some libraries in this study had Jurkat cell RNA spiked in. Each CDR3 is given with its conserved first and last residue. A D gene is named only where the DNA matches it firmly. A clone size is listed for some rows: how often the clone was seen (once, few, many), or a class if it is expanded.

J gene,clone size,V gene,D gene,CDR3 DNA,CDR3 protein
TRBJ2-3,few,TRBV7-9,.,TGTGCCAGCAGCTTAGCGGTGGGTTCACCTAGCACAGATACGCAGTATTTT,CASSLAVGSPSTDTQYF
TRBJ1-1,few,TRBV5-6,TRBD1,TGTGCCAGCAGCACAGGGGCGACCAACACTGAAGCTTTCTTT,CASSTGATNTEAFF
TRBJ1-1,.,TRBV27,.,TGTGCCAGCAGTTTCGCCCCTGACACTGAAGCTTTCTTT,CASSFAPDTEAFF
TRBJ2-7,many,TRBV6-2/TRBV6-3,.,TGTGCCACTTCGGTTGCCTACGAGCAGTACTTC,CATSVAYEQYF
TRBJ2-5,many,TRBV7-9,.,TGTGCCAGCAGCTTCCCTCCCGGACCCGCGATTGAGACCCAGTACTTC,CASSFPPGPAIETQYF
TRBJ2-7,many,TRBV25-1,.,TGTGCCAGCAGTGAATACCCTAGTCTGGTCTTCCTCTTTTGCGAGCAGTACTTC,CASSEYPSLVFLFCEQYF
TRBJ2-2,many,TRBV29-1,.,TGCAGCGTTGTTCGGGAAACCGGGGAGCTGTTTTTT,CSVVRETGELFF
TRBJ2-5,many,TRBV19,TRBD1,TGTGCCAGTGCCCCTCGACGAGAGGACAGGCAAGAGACCCAGTACTTC,CASAPRREDRQETQYF
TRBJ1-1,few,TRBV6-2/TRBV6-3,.,TGTGCCAGCAGTTACACAGGACCCCCGGGAAACACTGAAGCTTTCTTT,CASSYTGPPGNTEAFF
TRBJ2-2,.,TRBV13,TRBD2,TGTGCCAGCAGCTTAGCGGGGAGGGCGAACACCGGGGAGCTGTTTTTT,CASSLAGRANTGELFF
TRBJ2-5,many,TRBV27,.,TGTGCCAGCAAGAGACCAGGGAGCCAAGAGACCCAGTACTTC,CASKRPGSQETQYF
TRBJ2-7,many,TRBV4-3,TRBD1,TGCGCCAGCAGCCAAGAAGGAGGGACAGGCTCCTACGAGCAGTACTTC,CASSQEGGTGSYEQYF
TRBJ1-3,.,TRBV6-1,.,TGTGCCAGCAGTGTAAACAGGGTCACTGGAAACACCATATATTTT,CASSVNRVTGNTIYF
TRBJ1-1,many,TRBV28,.,TGTGCCAGCACGGACACCCGGAACACTGAAGCTTTCTTT,CASTDTRNTEAFF
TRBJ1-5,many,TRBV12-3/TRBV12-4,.,TGTGCCAGCAGCCACTTGGGGGGCAGCAATCAGCCCCAGCATTTT,CASSHLGGSNQPQHF
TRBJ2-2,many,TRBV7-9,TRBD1,TGTGCCAGCGGGATAACAGGGGTCCCAACCGGGGAGCTGTTTTTT,CASGITGVPTGELFF
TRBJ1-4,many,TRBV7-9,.,TGTGCCAGCAGCTTAGACGGGGAGCGCAAACTGTTTTTT,CASSLDGERKLFF
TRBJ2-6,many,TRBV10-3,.,TGTGCCATCAGTGCAGCGCCTTCTGGGGCCAACGTCCTGACTTTC,CAISAAPSGANVLTF
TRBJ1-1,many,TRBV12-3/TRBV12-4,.,TGTGCCAGCAGTTTGATGGGGGTGAACACTGAAGCTTTCTTT,CASSLMGVNTEAFF
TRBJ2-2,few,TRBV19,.,TGTGCCAGTAGCCAGGAGAGGGGCTTTGCCGGGGAGCTGTTTTTT,CASSQERGFAGELFF
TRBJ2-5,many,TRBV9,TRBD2,TGTGCCAGCAGCCCGACGGGGAGACTAGCGGGGGGCCAAGAGACCCAGTACTTC,CASSPTGRLAGGQETQYF
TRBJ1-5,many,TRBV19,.,TGTGCCAGTAGTATAGGGAGGGTTGACTTCGAAAATCAGCCCCAGCATTTT,CASSIGRVDFENQPQHF
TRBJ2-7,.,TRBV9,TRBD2,TGTGCCAGCAGCTCCCCAAGCGGGGAGGGTCCCTACGAGCAGTACTTC,CASSSPSGEGPYEQYF